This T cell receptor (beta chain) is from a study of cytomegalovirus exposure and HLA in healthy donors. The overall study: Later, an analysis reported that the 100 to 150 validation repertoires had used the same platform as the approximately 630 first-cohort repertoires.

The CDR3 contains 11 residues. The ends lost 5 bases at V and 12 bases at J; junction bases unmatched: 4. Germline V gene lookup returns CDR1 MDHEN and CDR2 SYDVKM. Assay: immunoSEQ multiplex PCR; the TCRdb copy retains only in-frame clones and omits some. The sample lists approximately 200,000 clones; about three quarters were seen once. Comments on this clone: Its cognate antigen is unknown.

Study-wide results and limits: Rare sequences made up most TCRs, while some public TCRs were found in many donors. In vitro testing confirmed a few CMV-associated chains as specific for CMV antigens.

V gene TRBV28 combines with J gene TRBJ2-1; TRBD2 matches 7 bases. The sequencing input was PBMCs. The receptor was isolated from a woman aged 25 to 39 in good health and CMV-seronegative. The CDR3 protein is CASSVQRGQFF. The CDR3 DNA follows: TGTGCCAGCAGTGTCCAGCGGGGGCAGTTCTTC.